This T cell receptor (beta chain) was found in a study of T cell responses to AZD1222 COVID-19 vaccine. Turning to the study itself: The analysis combined second doses at about 4 or about 12 weeks.

On this clone: What it recognizes is unknown.

Measured with immunoSEQ multiplex PCR; TCRdb has only the in-frame clones, and not every one. The sample has 90,000 to 150,000 clones, about 85% seen once. Study-wide findings and caveats: Repertoire sampling was restricted to post-peak T cell response timepoints. Spike as a whole was targeted by vaccine-associated CD4 TCRs, dominant at 160-218 and 743-854. Donor demographics were predominantly white British with a female majority; clonal diversity may be underestimated.

The CDR3 has 12 amino acids. Germline-derived CDR1 and CDR2 are GTSNPN and SVGIG (reference sequence). V was trimmed by 4 bases and J by 1 base, leaving 8 bases between them. The source material was peripheral blood, sampled on day 0 of AZD1222 vaccination. This clonotype originated in an adult in good health. The chain carries TRBV30 and TRBJ2-7; D remains unclear. The CDR3 loop is CAWTGESYEQYF. CDR3 nucleotides: TGTGCCTGGACGGGCGAATCCTACGAGCAGTACTTC.